This T cell receptor beta chain comes out of a study of beta chain features in type 1 diabetes. Looking at the study overall: The study found patients and healthy donors alike in age, gender and cell yields. Investigators examined around 98 million sorted cells across all samples. Study-wide points: Sequencing of cDNA might inflate the share of cells that strongly express TCR. A possible short-template PCR bias applies equally to patients and controls. Shorter TCRB CDR3s, moderately but significantly so, were found in Type 1 diabetes patients in all four CD4+ subsets.

Between the trimmed V and J ends, which lost 4 bases and 0 bases, there was a span of 4 bases. Germline V lookup: CDR1 SGHRS, CDR2 YFSETQ. This CDR3 region has 13 residues. Concerning this clone: Its target is not known.

Since all of the isolated RNA was reverse transcribed, expressed TCRB transcripts were what got sequenced. Clones were sequenced by immunoSEQ multiplex PCR, and TCRdb holds only the in-frame ones, with some missing. The sample holds around 600,000 clones; roughly an eighth are singletons and the top ten take 0.095% to 0.15%. The receptor comes from a young man with type 1 diabetes. Sequenced input: naive CD4+ T cells from blood. V and J are TRBV5-1 and TRBJ1-4, with D unclear. The CDR3 sequence is CASSGSTNEKLFF. CDR3 nucleotide sequence: TGCGCCAGCAGCGGCTCAACTAATGAAAAACTGTTTTTT.